One sample yielded the 21 T cell receptor beta chains listed below, sequenced in a study of T cells in localized non-small cell lung cancer. TCRdb keeps only in-frame clones here, not all; method: immunoSEQ multiplex PCR. The repertoire holds 75,000 to 85,000 clones, with around 80% as singletons. The sequences come from peripheral blood, collected before any cancer treatment. These receptors were obtained from a female donor older than 55 with stage I lung adenocarcinoma.

The CDR3, as DNA: TGTGCCACCGGGACTAGCGGGAGCACAGATACGCAGTATTTT. This encodes CATGTSGSTDTQYF. The chain recombines TRBV10-3 with TRBJ2-3; the match to TRBD2 covers 12 bases. The V gene's germline CDR1 is ENHRY and CDR2 SYGVKD. The V and J ends lost 10 bases and 0 bases, in that order; junction bases with no gene match: 2. The CDR3 runs 14 residues.

The rearrangement uses TRBV19 and TRBJ1-4, with TRBD1 matching over 8 bases. This CDR3 spans 15 amino acids. Germline CDR1 LNHDA, CDR2 SQIVND (reference sequence). Losses at the gene ends were 6 bases for V and 6 bases for J; bases not matched to a gene: 9. The CDR3 sequence is CASRSTGTGHEKLFF. The CDR3 DNA is TGTGCCAGTAGGTCTACCGGGACAGGCCATGAAAAACTGTTTTTT.

The gene calls are TRBV29-1 and TRBJ2-1; TRBD1 aligns across 12 bases. Germline lookup yields CDR1 SQVTM and CDR2 ANQGSEA. V shed 5 bases and J 8 bases; nucleotides not matched to a gene: 7. This CDR3 contains 14 residues. The CDR3 loop reads CSVKGTGGRHEQFF. The CDR3 DNA reads as TGCAGCGTTAAGGGGACAGGGGGCCGCCATGAGCAGTTCTTC.

For the CDR3, the DNA is TGTGCCAGCAACATTAACTATGGCTACACCTTC. It codes for CASNINYGYTF. The chain employs TRBV6-1 and TRBJ1-2; D remains ambiguous. Germline CDR1 is MNHNS and CDR2 is SASEGT. The CDR3 extends over 11 amino acids. V was clipped by 7 bases and J by 1 base, with 4 bases between them.

This chain uses TRBV19 with TRBJ1-5; no clear D gene. The V end was cut by 3 bases, the J end by 1 base, with 10 bases between. CDR3 length: 15 amino acids. Germline V lookup: CDR1 LNHDA, CDR2 SQIVND (reference sequence). DNA for the CDR3: TGTGCCAGTAGTATTAGACGTACGAGCAATCAGCCCCAGCATTTT. It is translated as CASSIRRTSNQPQHF. Combining the CDR3 with reference TRBV19 and TRBJ1-5 gives the whole variable domain DGGITQSPKYLFRKEGQNVTLSCEQNLNHDAMYWYRQDPGQGLRLIYYSQIVNDFQKGDIAEGYSVSREKKESFPLTVTSAQKNPTAFYLCASSIRRTSNQPQHFGDGTRLSIL.

This clone was observed many times. The gene calls are TRBV7-2 and TRBJ2-1; tentative D call: TRBD2 (5 bases). V dropped 1 base and J dropped 2 bases, with 9 bases sitting between them. The germline CDR1 and CDR2 sequences are SGHTA and FQGNSA. The CDR3 sequence is 15 residues long. CDR3 in DNA: TGTGCCAGCAGCTTAGGGGTGGGAGCCTACAATGAGCAGTTCTTC. It yields the protein CASSLGVGAYNEQFF.

CDR3 protein: CASSGDRGLGSPLHF. For the CDR3, the DNA is TGCGCCAGCAGCGGTGACAGGGGGCTGGGTTCACCCCTCCACTTT. The chain couples TRBV5-1 to TRBJ1-6, with TRBD1 matching 10 bases. After removal of 4 bases from V and 9 bases from J, the junction contained 7 bases not matched to a gene. This CDR3 has 15 amino acids. Germline CDR1 reads SGHRS; CDR2 reads YFSETQ.

In its sample, this clone was seen a few times. This sequence joins TRBV30 and TRBJ1-1; D not certain. V shed 4 bases and J shed 1 base, with 13 bases lying between them. Germline assignment: CDR1 GTSNPN and CDR2 SVGIG (reference sequence). The CDR3 covers 14 residues. The CDR3 DNA reads TGTGCCTGGACTGGCATTACTTGGAACACTGAAGCTTTCTTT. As protein: CAWTGITWNTEAFF.

This sequence joins TRBV5-8 and TRBJ2-1, with a tentative D call TRBD2 (6 bases). The V end lost 2 bases, the J end lost 3 bases, and 9 bases lay between the germline ends. CDR1 and CDR2 (germline): SGHTS, YDEGEE. The CDR3 covers 14 residues. CDR3 nucleotides: TGTGCCAGCAGCTTTCGGACTATCTACAATGAGCAGTTCTTC. It translates to CASSFRTIYNEQFF.

There are a few counts of this clone. The gene calls are TRBV5-1 and TRBJ2-6; possibly TRBD1 for D (5 bases). The ends were cut back, 2 bases at V and 0 bases at J, with 15 bases in the middle. This CDR3 has 18 residues. Germline V lookup: CDR1 SGHRS, CDR2 YFSETQ. CDR3 DNA: TGCGCCAGCAGCTTACCCCTACTCCAGGGCTCTGGGGCCAACGTCCTGACTTTC. As protein: CASSLPLLQGSGANVLTF.

The chain links TRBV7-8 to TRBJ1-2; D is unclear. V lost 1 base and J lost 5, with 14 bases in between. The CDR3 is made up of 15 amino acids. Germline V gives CDR1 SGHVS, CDR2 FQNEAQ. The CDR3 spells CASSLGPGFEYGYTF. In nucleotides, the CDR3 is TGTGCCAGCAGCTTAGGACCTGGCTTTGAGTATGGCTACACCTTC.

The CDR3 loop reads CASRRLAGADEQFF. The CDR3 DNA reads as TGCGCCAGCCGGAGGCTAGCGGGAGCCGATGAGCAGTTCTTC. This rearrangement joins TRBV5-1 to TRBJ2-1; TRBD2 matches 10 bases. Per the germline V gene, CDR1 is SGHRS and CDR2 is YFSETQ. This CDR3 spans 14 amino acids. After removal of 7 bases from V and 8 bases from J, the junction contained 9 bases not matched to a gene.

Notes on this clone: This same CDR3 is encoded by further DNA sequences in the sample. The chain carries TRBV13 and TRBJ1-5; D not certain. The CDR3 has 14 residues. CDR1 is PRHDT and CDR2 is FYEKMQ in the germline V gene (reference sequence). V lost 2 bases, J lost 4 bases, and 9 bases lay in between. The CDR3 DNA is TGTGCCAGCAGCTTAAGTCAGCTGAATCAGCCCCAGCATTTT. It is translated as CASSLSQLNQPQHF.

This chain joins TRBV28 and TRBJ1-4; TRBD1 matches at 8 bases. Per germline, CDR1 MDHEN and CDR2 SYDVKM. The CDR3 is 15 residues long. V lost 8 bases, J lost 7 bases, and 12 bases stayed unmatched. Here the CDR3 DNA reads TGTGCCAGCGGACCCTCCGGGACAGGAAGTGAAAAACTGTTTTTT. This codes for CASGPSGTGSEKLFF.

The V call is TRBV16, the J call TRBJ2-6, with no clear D. This CDR3 is built from 17 residues. The V end lost 5 bases, the J end lost 1 base, and 15 bases lay between the germline ends. Germline values: CDR1 KGHSY, CDR2 FQNENV. The CDR3 reads CASSGVSHHSGANVLTF. CDR3 coding DNA: TGTGCCAGCAGCGGCGTCAGCCACCATTCTGGGGCCAACGTCCTGACTTTC. Using reference TRBV16 and TRBJ2-6 for the parts outside the CDR3, the full variable domain is GEEVAQTPKHLVRGEGQKAKLYCAPIKGHSYVFWYQQVLKNEFKFLISFQNENVFDETGMPKERFSAKCLPNSPCSLEIQATKLEDSAVYFCASSGVSHHSGANVLTFGAGSRLTVL.

V is TRBV28 and J is TRBJ2-7; 8 nucleotides line up with TRBD2. The CDR3 consists of 13 residues. Germline CDR1 is MDHEN and CDR2 is SYDVKM. Unmatched junction bases numbered 5, after V lost 7 bases and J lost 3 bases. The CDR3 DNA sequence: TGTGCCAGCACCGATCTAGCGGGCTACGAGCAGTACTTC. Translated, it gives CASTDLAGYEQYF.

This clone was counted once. The CDR3 sequence: CASRRTGANNEQFF. The CDR3 nucleotides read TGTGCCAGCAGACGGACAGGGGCCAACAATGAGCAGTTCTTC. The gene calls are TRBV7-2 and TRBJ2-1; 9 bases fit TRBD1. Unmatched junction bases numbered 5, after V lost 6 bases and J lost 5 bases. Germline assignment: CDR1 SGHTA and CDR2 FQGNSA. The CDR3 spans 14 residues.

The rearrangement uses TRBV4-2 and TRBJ2-1; maybe TRBD1 (6 bases). This CDR3 has 15 amino acids. With 0 bases removed from V and 13 bases from J, the gap between germline ends came to 19 bases. CDR1 and CDR2 from the germline V gene are LGHNA and YNFKEQ. CDR3 nucleotide sequence: TGTGCCAGCAGCCAAGATTGGGACATAGACGACTTCCAGTTCTTC. Translating gives CASSQDWDIDDFQFF.

The chain uses TRBV9 and TRBJ1-2, with a tentative D call TRBD1 (6 bases). CDR3 length: 14 residues. V was shortened by 0 bases and J by 6 bases, with 12 bases between the two germline ends. CDR1 is SGDLS, CDR2 YYNGEE, per germline. The CDR3 protein is CASSVGAGADGYTF. The CDR3 DNA is TGTGCCAGCAGCGTAGGTGCGGGGGCCGATGGCTACACCTTC. Filled out from reference TRBV9 and TRBJ1-2, the complete variable domain reads DSGVTQTPKHLITATGQRVTLRCSPRSGDLSVYWYQQSLDQGLQFLIQYYNGEERAKGNILERFSAQQFPDLHSELNLSSLELGDSALYFCASSVGAGADGYTFGSGTRLTVV.

Turning to this clone: The junction does not match germline at one end; this may be a read error. The rearrangement uses TRBV6-5 and TRBJ2-7; the D is unclear. The germline gives CDR1 MNHEY, CDR2 SVGAGI. The CDR3 is 11 residues long. DNA for the CDR3: TGTGCCAGCAGGATCTCCCACGAGCAGTACTTC. As protein: CASRISHEQYF.

The rearrangement uses TRBV7-2 and TRBJ2-2, with TRBD1 matching over 8 bases. V lost 5 bases, J lost 6 bases, and 8 bases stayed unmatched. CDR1 and CDR2 from the germline V gene are SGHTA and FQGNSA. The CDR3 spans 15 residues. CDR3 sequence reads: CASSPTGGTAGELFF. The CDR3, as DNA: TGTGCCAGCAGCCCTACAGGGGGAACCGCCGGGGAGCTGTTTTTT.